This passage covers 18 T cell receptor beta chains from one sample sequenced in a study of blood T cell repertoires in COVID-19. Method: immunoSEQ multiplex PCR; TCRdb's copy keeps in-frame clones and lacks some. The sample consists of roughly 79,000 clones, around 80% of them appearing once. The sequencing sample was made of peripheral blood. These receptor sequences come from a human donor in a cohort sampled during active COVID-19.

CDR3 region: CASSQDRVDKLFF. The CDR3 DNA reads as TGCGCCAGCAGCCAAGATCGCGTAGATAAACTGTTTTTT. The V and J genes are TRBV4-3 and TRBJ1-4; no clear D gene. The CDR3 consists of 13 residues. V dropped 0 bases and J dropped 11 bases, with 10 bases sitting between them. Looked up from germline, CDR1 is LGHNA and CDR2 is YSLEER.

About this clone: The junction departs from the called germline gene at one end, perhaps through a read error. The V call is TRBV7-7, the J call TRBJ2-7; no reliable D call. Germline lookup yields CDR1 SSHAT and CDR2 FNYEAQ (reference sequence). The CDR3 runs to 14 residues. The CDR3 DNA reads TGTGCTAGCAGCCCAACCCCCGCGAGCTACGAGCAGTACTTC. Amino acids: CASSPTPASYEQYF. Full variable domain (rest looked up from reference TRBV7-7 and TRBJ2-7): GAGVSQSPRYKVTKRGQDVTLRCDPISSHATLYWYQQALGQGPEFLTYFNYEAQPDKSGLPSDRFSAERPEGSISTLTIQRTEQRDSAMYRCASSPTPASYEQYFGPGTRLTVT.

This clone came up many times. CDR3 loop: CASSLWTGTGHYEQYF. As DNA, the CDR3 is TGCGCCAGCAGCCTATGGACCGGGACAGGGCACTACGAGCAGTACTTC. The gene calls are TRBV23-1 and TRBJ2-7; 9 nucleotides line up with TRBD1. TRBV23-1 is noted as an ORF with a role that remains uncertain. The CDR3 has 16 residues. Germline trimming cut 6 bases from V and 3 bases from J; bases unmatched to any gene: 12.

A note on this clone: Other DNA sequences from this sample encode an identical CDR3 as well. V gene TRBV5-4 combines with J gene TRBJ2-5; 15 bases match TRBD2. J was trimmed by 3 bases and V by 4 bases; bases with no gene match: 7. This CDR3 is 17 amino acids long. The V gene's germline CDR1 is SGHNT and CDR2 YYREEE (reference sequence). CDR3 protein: CASSPGLAGGPEETQYF. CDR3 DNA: TGTGCCAGCAGCCCGGGACTAGCGGGGGGACCAGAAGAGACCCAGTACTTC.

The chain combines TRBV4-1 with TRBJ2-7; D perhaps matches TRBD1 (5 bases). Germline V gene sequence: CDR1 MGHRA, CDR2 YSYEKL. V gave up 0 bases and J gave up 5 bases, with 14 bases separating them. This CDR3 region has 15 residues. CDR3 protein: CASSQETRTWNEQYF. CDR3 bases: TGCGCCAGCAGCCAAGAGACCCGGACATGGAACGAGCAGTACTTC.

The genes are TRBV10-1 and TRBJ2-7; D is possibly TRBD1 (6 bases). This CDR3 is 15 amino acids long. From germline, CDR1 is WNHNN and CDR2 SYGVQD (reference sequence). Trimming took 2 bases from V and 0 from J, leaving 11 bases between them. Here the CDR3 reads CASSEIRDNSYEQYF. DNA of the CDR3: TGCGCCAGCAGTGAGATCCGGGACAACTCCTACGAGCAGTACTTC.

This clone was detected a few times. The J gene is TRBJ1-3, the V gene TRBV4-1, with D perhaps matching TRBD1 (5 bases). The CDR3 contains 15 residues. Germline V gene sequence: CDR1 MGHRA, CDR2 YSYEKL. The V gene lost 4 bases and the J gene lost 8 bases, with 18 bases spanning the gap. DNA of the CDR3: TGCGCCAGCAGCCCCCGTCAGGGCTATCGTGACACCATATATTTT. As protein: CASSPRQGYRDTIYF.

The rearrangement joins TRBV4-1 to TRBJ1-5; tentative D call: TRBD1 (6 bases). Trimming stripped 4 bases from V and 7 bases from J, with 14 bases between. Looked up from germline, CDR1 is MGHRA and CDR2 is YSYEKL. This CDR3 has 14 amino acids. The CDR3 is CASSRAGVEQPQHF. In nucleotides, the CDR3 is TGCGCCAGCAGCCGGGCAGGGGTCGAGCAGCCCCAGCATTTT.

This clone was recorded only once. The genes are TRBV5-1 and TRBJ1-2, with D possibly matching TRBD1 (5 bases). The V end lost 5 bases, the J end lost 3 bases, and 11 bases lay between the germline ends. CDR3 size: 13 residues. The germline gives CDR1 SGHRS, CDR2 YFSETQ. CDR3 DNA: TGCGCCAGCAGGCCAGGGTTGGACTATGGCTACACCTTC. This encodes CASRPGLDYGYTF.

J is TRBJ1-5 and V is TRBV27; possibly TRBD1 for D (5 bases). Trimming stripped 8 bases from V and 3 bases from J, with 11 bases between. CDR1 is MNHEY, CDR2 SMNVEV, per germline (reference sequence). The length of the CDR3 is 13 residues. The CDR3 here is CASGDRINQPQHF. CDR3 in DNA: TGTGCCAGCGGCGACAGAATCAATCAGCCCCAGCATTTT.

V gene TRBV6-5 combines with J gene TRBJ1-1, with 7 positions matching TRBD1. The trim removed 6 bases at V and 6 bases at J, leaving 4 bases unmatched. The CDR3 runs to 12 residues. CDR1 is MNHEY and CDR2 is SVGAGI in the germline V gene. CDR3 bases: TGTGCCAGCAGGAGGACAGGATCTGAAGCTTTCTTT. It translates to CASRRTGSEAFF.

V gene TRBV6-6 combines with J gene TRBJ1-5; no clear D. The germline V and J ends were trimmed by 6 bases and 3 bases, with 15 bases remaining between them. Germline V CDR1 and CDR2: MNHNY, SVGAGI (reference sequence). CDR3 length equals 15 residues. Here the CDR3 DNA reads TGTGCCAGCAGCTCCGATGGCGGGCCCAATCAGCCCCAGCATTTT. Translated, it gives CASSSDGGPNQPQHF.

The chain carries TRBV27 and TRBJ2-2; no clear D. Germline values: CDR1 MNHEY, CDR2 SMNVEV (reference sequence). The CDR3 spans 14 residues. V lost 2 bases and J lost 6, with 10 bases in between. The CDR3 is CASSLLGVSGELFF. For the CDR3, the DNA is TGTGCCAGCAGTTTACTAGGTGTCTCCGGGGAGCTGTTTTTT.

The chain's CDR3 is CASSLSVPETQYF. CDR3 DNA: TGTGCCAGCAGCTTATCGGTGCCAGAGACCCAGTACTTC. This chain uses TRBV7-6 with TRBJ2-5; D uncertain. Germline V gene lookup returns CDR1 SGHVS and CDR2 FNYEAQ. The CDR3 totals 13 residues. The ends were cut back, 2 bases at V and 4 bases at J, with 8 bases in the middle.

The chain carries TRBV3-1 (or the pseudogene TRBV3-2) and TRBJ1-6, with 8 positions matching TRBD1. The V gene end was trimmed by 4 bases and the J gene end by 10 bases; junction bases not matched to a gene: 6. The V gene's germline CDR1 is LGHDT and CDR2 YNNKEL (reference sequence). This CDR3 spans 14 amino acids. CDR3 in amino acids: CASSRGQGSSPLHF. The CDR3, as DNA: TGTGCCAGCAGCCGAGGACAGGGTAGCTCACCCCTCCACTTT.

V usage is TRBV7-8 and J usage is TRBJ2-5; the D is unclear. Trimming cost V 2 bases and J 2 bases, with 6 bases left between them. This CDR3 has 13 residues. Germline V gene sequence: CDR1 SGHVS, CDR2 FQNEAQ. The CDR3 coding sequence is TGTGCCAGCAGCTTAACACAACAAGAGACCCAGTACTTC. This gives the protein CASSLTQQETQYF.

CDR3 sequence: CASSYTRGYNEKLFF. CDR3 coding DNA: TGTGCCAGCAGTTATACCAGGGGTTATAATGAAAAACTGTTTTTT. The chain is built from TRBV28 and TRBJ1-4; D is possibly TRBD1 (6 bases). Germline V gene lookup returns CDR1 MDHEN and CDR2 SYDVKM. Trimming shortened V by 4 bases and J by 4 bases, and 13 bases separated the two germline ends. The CDR3 length is 15 residues.

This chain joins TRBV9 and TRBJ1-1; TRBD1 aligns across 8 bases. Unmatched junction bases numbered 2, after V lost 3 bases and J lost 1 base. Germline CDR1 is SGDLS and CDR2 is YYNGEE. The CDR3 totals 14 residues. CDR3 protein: CASSATGGNTEAFF. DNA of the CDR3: TGTGCCAGCAGCGCTACAGGGGGGAACACTGAAGCTTTCTTT.